This T cell receptor (beta chain) came from a study of Ad26.COV2.S vaccination and SARS-CoV-2 variants. Study-level results: Researchers reported similar non-spike TCR breadth in vaccine and placebo recipients. Individuals receiving vaccine had higher spike-specific TCR breadth than placebo recipients did. Substantial breadth was reportedly displayed by spike-specific CD8+ and CD4+ T cell responses after vaccination. Total responses of T cells may have been underestimated by the analyses of TCR breadth and depth.

V lost 11 bases to trimming and J lost 7 bases; unmatched junction nucleotides: 10. The CDR3 loop spans 14 amino acids. In germline, CDR1 is MNHEY, CDR2 SVGAGI. On this clone: What it binds is unknown.

Produced via immunoSEQ multiplex PCR; TCRdb's table is partial and in-frame only. The table lists around 370,000 clones, around 90% of them singletons. The receptor comes from a human donor who had recovered from COVID-19. This rearrangement joins TRBV6-5 to TRBJ2-2, with TRBD1 identical over 10 bases. This specimen was peripheral blood, taken after recovery from COVID-19. The CDR3 DNA reads TGTGCCGGGTCGACAGGGGGCGCGAACGGGGAGCTGTTTTTT. Translation gives CAGSTGGANGELFF.